This TCR beta chain was captured in a study of CD8+ T cells in alopecia areata. As for the study in general: Grafts of skin from C3H/HeJ donors aged about 6-13 months with spontaneous alopecia went to female C3H/HeJ mice aged roughly 7-11 weeks. Study-wide results and limits: TCR sharing across patients was less clear than in mice, possibly HLA-related. The study found higher clonality in lesional than normal scalp, especially in alopecia totalis/universalis. In scalp samples, resident alphabeta T cells of normal skin are also sequenced.

Extraction and reverse transcription of RNA yielded cDNA as the sequencing template. Libraries were prepared by immunoSEQ multiplex PCR; TCRdb keeps only in-frame clonotypes and omits some of them. The profile covers 270,000 or so clones, none occurring a single time. This clone was seen a few times. The target antigen is unknown. These gene names are mouse names. Read coverage stops 4 residues before the CDR3 terminus; the germline J gene supplies the remainder. Researchers sorted pooled cutaneous lymph node cells on the basis of CD4, CD8alpha, NKG2D, NKG2ACE and other markers. This CDR3 region has 13 residues. Germline assignment: CDR1 SGHDT and CDR2 FRDEAV.

The chain recombines TRBV14 with TRBJ2-5; D may be TRBD1 (6 bases). The sample consisted of CD4+ T cells sorted from a lymph node. The sequence derives from a C3H/HeJ mouse with alopecia areata. The strain's MHC type: H2-k. Partial CDR3 DNA: TGTGCCAGCAGTTCGTGGACAGAAGAC. Residues: CASSSWTED. The whole CDR3 sequence is CASSSWTEDTQYF.